This T cell receptor beta chain was sequenced in a study of T cells in Graves' hyperthyroidism and ophthalmopathy. Looking at the study overall: At the time of initial diagnosis and before any treatment, peripheral blood was collected. The study, taken as a whole, reports: Appearing also in blood were most of the thyroid clonotypes expanded above 0.001.

The TCR beta CDR3 regions underwent amplification using RNA transcripts as the source. HTBI primers were the set used in a first-round RT-PCR of the TCR CDR3. TCRdb used MiXCR to reprocess the multiplex PCR reads, holding one entry per CDR3 protein. The table shows 190,000 or so distinct CDR3 sequences, with about 18% occurring only once. This clonotype occurred many times. What it recognizes is unknown. Hyperthyroidism had been newly diagnosed in patients aged 18 to 65, and its duration was under 2 months. PBMCs stemmed from about 9.5 ml fresh peripheral blood. The sequence derives from a middle-aged man with Graves' hyperthyroidism. Material: blood.

CDR3 sequence: CASSLSRVSYEQYF. CDR3 nucleotides: TGTGCCAGCAGCTTGTCCAGGGTTAGCTACGAGCAGTACTTC. The V call is TRBV11-3, the J call TRBJ2-7; weak D call: TRBD1 (5 bases). The CDR3 is 14 residues long. The germline gives CDR1 SGHNT, CDR2 YENEEA. The V end was cut by 3 bases, the J end by 3 bases, with 12 bases between.